Each of the 18 T cell receptor beta chains below was sequenced from the same sample in a study of blood T cell repertoires in COVID-19. Assay used: immunoSEQ multiplex PCR; TCRdb lists only in-frame clones, some missing. The repertoire has some 250,000 clones, under 90% of them found once; the top ten carry around 3.2%. Material: peripheral blood. Receptors originate from a woman aged 60-70 years with active or convalescent COVID-19.

This chain joins TRBV7-3 and TRBJ1-1; D ambiguous. The CDR3 extends over 13 amino acids. Germline V gene data show CDR1 as SGHTA and CDR2 as FQGTGA. V was cut by 5 bases and J by 1 base, with 8 bases left in between. The CDR3 loop reads CASSRAENTEAFF. As DNA, the CDR3 is TGTGCCAGCAGCCGTGCAGAGAACACTGAAGCTTTCTTT.

This rearrangement joins TRBV5-1 to TRBJ2-1, with D perhaps matching TRBD1 (5 bases). Trimming removed 4 bases at V and 4 bases at J, with 18 bases between. Germline V lookup: CDR1 SGHRS, CDR2 YFSETQ. This CDR3 is 16 amino acids long. In nucleotides, the CDR3 is TGCGCCAGCAGCCCGGGCGACAGCCGAAAATACAATGAGCAGTTCTTC. Amino acids: CASSPGDSRKYNEQFF.

The chain has TRBV10-3 and TRBJ2-2; TRBD1 might be the D (6 bases). The CDR3 sequence is 14 residues long. Germline V gives CDR1 ENHRY, CDR2 SYGVKD. V was trimmed by 4 bases and J by 1 base, leaving 7 bases between them. The CDR3 DNA reads as TGTGCCATCAGTGCCAGGGGGAACACCGGGGAGCTGTTTTTT. Amino acids: CAISARGNTGELFF.

The rearrangement joins TRBV20-1 to TRBJ2-2; D is unresolved. The CDR3 has 13 amino acids. Germline V gene sequence: CDR1 DFQATT, CDR2 SNEGSKA (reference sequence). Trimming shortened V by 3 bases and J by 0 bases, and 5 bases separated the two germline ends. The CDR3: CSASLANTGELFF. The CDR3 DNA reads as TGCAGTGCTAGTTTAGCGAACACCGGGGAGCTGTTTTTT.

The chain couples TRBV5-4 to TRBJ2-7, with 8 positions matching TRBD2. The ends lost 0 bases at V and 6 bases at J; junction bases unmatched: 8. Germline V gene sequence: CDR1 SGHNT, CDR2 YYREEE (reference sequence). The CDR3 covers 15 residues. The chain's CDR3 is CASSLGTSSRREQYF. The CDR3 nucleotides read TGTGCCAGCAGCTTGGGGACTAGCTCCCGACGCGAGCAGTACTTC.

For the CDR3, the DNA is TGTGCCAGCAGCCTCGCCGGGACATCCCCTTTCAATGAGCAGTTCTTC. Amino acid sequence: CASSLAGTSPFNEQFF. The chain employs TRBV7-3 and TRBJ2-1; maybe TRBD1 (6 bases). CDR3 size: 16 residues. Trimming removed 5 bases from V and 6 bases from J, with 20 bases in between. CDR1 and CDR2 from the germline V gene are SGHTA and FQGTGA.

Details on this clone: Additional DNA sequences in this sample encode the identical CDR3. This chain connects TRBV6-5 to TRBJ1-2, with 8 bases that match TRBD1. The length of the CDR3 is 14 residues. Trimming removed 0 bases from V and 3 bases from J; junction bases left unmatched: 0. From germline, CDR1 is MNHEY and CDR2 SVGAGI. The CDR3 spells CASSYSTGDYGYTF. CDR3 sequence (DNA): TGTGCCAGCAGTTACTCGACAGGGGACTATGGCTACACCTTC.

As DNA, the CDR3 is TGTGCCAGCAGCGCTCATACAGGGGGAAGTCAGCCCCAGCATTTT. It translates to CASSAHTGGSQPQHF. The genes are TRBV9 and TRBJ1-5; 8 positions match TRBD1. Germline trimming cut 3 bases from V and 6 bases from J; bases unmatched to any gene: 8. Germline assignment: CDR1 SGDLS and CDR2 YYNGEE. CDR3 length: 15 residues.

This chain uses TRBV9 with TRBJ1-2; possibly TRBD1 for D (5 bases). This CDR3 is built from 16 residues. CDR1 SGDLS and CDR2 YYNGEE come from the germline V gene. V lost 0 bases and J lost 2, with 14 bases in between. In DNA form, the CDR3 reads TGTGCCAGCAGCGTAGGGTCTGGGGCCCCGAACTATGGCTACACCTTC. It is translated as CASSVGSGAPNYGYTF.

The chain uses TRBV29-1 and TRBJ2-3; TRBD2 agrees at 9 bases. Germline lookup yields CDR1 SQVTM and CDR2 ANQGSEA. Trimming removed 8 bases from V and 6 bases from J; junction bases left unmatched: 9. This CDR3 is 13 amino acids long. Here the CDR3 reads CSHGAGGPDTQYF. CDR3 coding DNA: TGCAGCCATGGGGCGGGGGGGCCCGATACGCAGTATTTT.

V gene TRBV7-6 combines with J gene TRBJ1-5, with TRBD1 matching over 7 bases. Per the germline V gene, CDR1 is SGHVS and CDR2 is FNYEAQ. J was trimmed by 5 bases and V by 7 bases; bases with no gene match: 8. CDR3 length: 14 amino acids. The CDR3 DNA reads TGTGCCAGCAAACCACAGGGGACTTATCAGCCCCAGCATTTT. Protein product: CASKPQGTYQPQHF.

This sequence joins TRBV2 and TRBJ2-1, with no clear D. Germline V gives CDR1 SNHLY, CDR2 FYNNEI. This CDR3 contains 12 residues. Trimming cost V 3 bases and J 9 bases, with 9 bases left between them. The CDR3, as DNA: TGTGCCAGCAGTGAGCCTCTTAGTGAGCAGTTCTTC. It yields the protein CASSEPLSEQFF. Supplemented by reference TRBV2 and TRBJ2-1, the full variable domain reads EPEVTQTPSHQVTQMGQEVILRCVPISNHLYFYWYRQILGQKVEFLVSFYNNEISEKSEIFDDQFSVERPDGSNFTLKIRSTKLEDSAMYFCASSEPLSEQFFGPGTRLTVL.

The rearrangement links TRBV3-1 (or the pseudogene TRBV3-2) to TRBJ1-2; 8 bases map to TRBD1. The germline V gene has CDR1 LGHDT and CDR2 YNNKEL (reference sequence). The junction had 4 bases not matched to a gene; V was cut back by 4 bases and J by 3 bases. The length of the CDR3 is 14 residues. CDR3 region: CASSRSQGDYGYTF. CDR3 in DNA: TGTGCCAGCAGCCGATCACAGGGGGACTATGGCTACACCTTC.

The chain carries TRBV6-6 and TRBJ1-1; 8 bases agree with TRBD1. From germline, CDR1 is MNHNY and CDR2 SVGAGI (reference sequence). V dropped 3 bases and J dropped 7; count of bases not matched to a gene: 7. This CDR3 region has 14 residues. The CDR3 DNA sequence: TGTGCCAGCAGTTATCCGGACAGGGTACATGAAGCTTTCTTT. It translates to CASSYPDRVHEAFF.

The chain combines TRBV6-5 with TRBJ1-5, with D perhaps matching TRBD1 (5 bases). Germline CDR1 MNHEY, CDR2 SVGAGI. The CDR3 length is 14 residues. Trimming removed 6 bases at V and 2 bases at J, with 11 bases between. CDR3 loop: CASSVSQGNQPQHF. The CDR3 coding sequence is TGTGCCAGCAGCGTATCACAGGGCAATCAGCCCCAGCATTTT.

Points on this clone: One junction end does not reproduce the germline sequence, and a read error may be involved. The rearrangement joins TRBV7-7 to TRBJ2-1; 10 nucleotides agree with TRBD1. This CDR3 is built from 15 residues. The germline CDR1 and CDR2 sequences are SSHAT and FNYEAQ (reference sequence). CDR3 amino acids: CASSLGQGSYNEQFF. The DNA for the CDR3 is TGTGCTAGCAGCCTGGGACAGGGGTCCTACAATGAGCAGTTCTTC.

This clone was seen more than once but under ten times. The CDR3 protein is CASSGQFNTEAFF. In DNA, the CDR3 is TGTGCCAGCAGCGGACAGTTTAACACTGAAGCTTTCTTT. The V and J genes are TRBV5-4 and TRBJ1-1, with a possible D match to TRBD1 (6 bases). Per germline, CDR1 SGHNT and CDR2 YYREEE (reference sequence). V was pared by 4 bases and J by 2 bases, with 9 bases between. The CDR3 loop spans 13 amino acids.

The chain couples TRBV6-5 to TRBJ1-1; D unresolved. V lost 6 bases and J lost 4, with 12 bases in between. The CDR3 covers 13 residues. Germline V gene lookup returns CDR1 MNHEY and CDR2 SVGAGI. The chain's CDR3 is CASSKYEGTEAFF. The CDR3 nucleotides are TGTGCCAGCAGCAAGTATGAGGGCACTGAAGCTTTCTTT.